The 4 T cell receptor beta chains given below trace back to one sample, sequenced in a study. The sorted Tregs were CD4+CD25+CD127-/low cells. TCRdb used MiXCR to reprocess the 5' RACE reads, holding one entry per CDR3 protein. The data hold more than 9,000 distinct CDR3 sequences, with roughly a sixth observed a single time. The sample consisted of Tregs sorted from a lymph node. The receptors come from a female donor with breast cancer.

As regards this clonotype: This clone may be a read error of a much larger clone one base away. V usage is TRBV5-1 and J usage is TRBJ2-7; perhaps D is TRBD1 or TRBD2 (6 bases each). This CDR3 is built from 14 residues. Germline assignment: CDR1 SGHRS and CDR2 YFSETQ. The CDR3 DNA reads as TGCGCCGGCAGGGTAGGGGGGAACTCCTACGAGCAGTACTTC. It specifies CAGRVGGNSYEQYF. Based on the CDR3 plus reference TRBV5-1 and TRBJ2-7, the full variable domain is KAGVTQTPRYLIKTRGQQVTLSCSPISGHRSVSWYQQTPGQGLQFLFEYFSETQRNKGNFPGRFSGRQFSNSRSEMNVSTLELGDSALYLCAGRVGGNSYEQYFGPGTRLTVT.

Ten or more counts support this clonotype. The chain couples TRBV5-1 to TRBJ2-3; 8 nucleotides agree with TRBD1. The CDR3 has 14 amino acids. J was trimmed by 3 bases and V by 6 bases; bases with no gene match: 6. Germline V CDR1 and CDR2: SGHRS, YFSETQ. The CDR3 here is CASNRQGMTDTQYF. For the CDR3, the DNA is TGCGCCAGCAACCGACAGGGGATGACAGATACGCAGTATTTT. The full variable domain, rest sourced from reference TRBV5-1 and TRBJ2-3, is KAGVTQTPRYLIKTRGQQVTLSCSPISGHRSVSWYQQTPGQGLQFLFEYFSETQRNKGNFPGRFSGRQFSNSRSEMNVSTLELGDSALYLCASNRQGMTDTQYFGPGTRLTVL.

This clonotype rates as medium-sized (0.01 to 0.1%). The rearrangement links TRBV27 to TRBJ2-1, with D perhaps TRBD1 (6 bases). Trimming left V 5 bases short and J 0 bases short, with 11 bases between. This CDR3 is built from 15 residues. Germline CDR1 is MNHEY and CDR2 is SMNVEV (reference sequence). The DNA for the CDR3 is TGTGCCAGCAGTATAACAGGGAGCTCCTACAATGAGCAGTTCTTC. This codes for CASSITGSSYNEQFF.

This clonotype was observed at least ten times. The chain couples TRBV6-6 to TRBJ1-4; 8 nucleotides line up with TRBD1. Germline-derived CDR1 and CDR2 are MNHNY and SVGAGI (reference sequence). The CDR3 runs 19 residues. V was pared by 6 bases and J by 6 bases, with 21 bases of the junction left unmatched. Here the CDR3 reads CASSLHRGSGAWEYEKLFF. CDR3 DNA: TGTGCCAGCAGCCTCCACAGGGGGAGTGGGGCTTGGGAATATGAAAAACTGTTTTTT.